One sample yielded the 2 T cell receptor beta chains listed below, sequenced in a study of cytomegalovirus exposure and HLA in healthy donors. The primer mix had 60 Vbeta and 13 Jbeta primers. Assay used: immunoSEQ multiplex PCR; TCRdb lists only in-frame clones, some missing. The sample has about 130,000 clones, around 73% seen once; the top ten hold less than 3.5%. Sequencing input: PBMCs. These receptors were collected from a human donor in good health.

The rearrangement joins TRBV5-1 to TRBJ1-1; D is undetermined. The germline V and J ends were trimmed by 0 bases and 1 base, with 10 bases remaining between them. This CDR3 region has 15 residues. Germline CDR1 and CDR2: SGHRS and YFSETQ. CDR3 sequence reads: CASSLAGGPNTEAFF. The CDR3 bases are TGCGCCAGCAGCTTGGCCGGCGGCCCGAACACTGAAGCTTTCTTT.

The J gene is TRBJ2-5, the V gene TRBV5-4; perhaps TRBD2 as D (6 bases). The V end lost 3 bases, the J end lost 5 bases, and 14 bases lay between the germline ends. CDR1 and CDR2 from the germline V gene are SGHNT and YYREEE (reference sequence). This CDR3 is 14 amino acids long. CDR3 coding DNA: TGTGCCAGCAGCTGGGGACCTGGAGGGGAGACCCAGTACTTC. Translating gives CASSWGPGGETQYF.